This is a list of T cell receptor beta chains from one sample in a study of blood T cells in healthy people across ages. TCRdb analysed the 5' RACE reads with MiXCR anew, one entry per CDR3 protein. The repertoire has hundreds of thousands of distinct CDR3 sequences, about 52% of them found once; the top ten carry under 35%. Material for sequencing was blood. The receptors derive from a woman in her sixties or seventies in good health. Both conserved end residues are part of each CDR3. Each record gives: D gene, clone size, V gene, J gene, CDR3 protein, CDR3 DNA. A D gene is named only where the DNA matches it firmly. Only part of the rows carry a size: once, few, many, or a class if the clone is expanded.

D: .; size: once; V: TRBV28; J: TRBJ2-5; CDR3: CASSGPGTGVPETQYF; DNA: TGTGCCAGCAGTGGTCCCGGGACCGGGGTCCCCGAGACCCAGTACTTC
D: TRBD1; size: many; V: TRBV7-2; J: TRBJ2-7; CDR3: CASSLVTGQVYEQYF; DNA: TGTGCCAGCAGCTTAGTCACGGGACAGGTATACGAGCAGTACTTC
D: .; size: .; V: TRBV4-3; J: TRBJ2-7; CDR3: CASSQDSPGWDASEQYF; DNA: TGCGCCAGCAGCCAAGATTCACCGGGGTGGGATGCGTCCGAGCAGTACTTC
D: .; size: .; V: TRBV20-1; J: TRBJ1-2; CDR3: CSATMNRPSNYGYTF; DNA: TGCAGTGCTACCATGAACAGGCCGTCTAACTATGGCTACACCTTC
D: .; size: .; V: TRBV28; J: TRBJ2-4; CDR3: CASSLLQEQYF; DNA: TGTGCCAGCAGTTTATTGCAGGAGCAGTACTTC
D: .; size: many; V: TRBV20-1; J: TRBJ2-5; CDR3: CSASRGFKETQYF; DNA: TGCAGTGCTTCCCGGGGTTTCAAAGAGACCCAGTACTTC
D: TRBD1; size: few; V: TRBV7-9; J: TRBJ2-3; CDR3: CASSLGAGGLQDTQYF; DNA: TGTGCCAGCAGCTTAGGTGCAGGGGGTCTTCAGGATACGCAGTATTTT
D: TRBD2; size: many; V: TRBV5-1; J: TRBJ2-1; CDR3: CASSPSGSPYNEQFF; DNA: TGCGCCAGCAGCCCTAGCGGGAGCCCCTACAATGAGCAGTTCTTC
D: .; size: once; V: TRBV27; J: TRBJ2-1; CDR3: CASSLWSDSSSYNEQFF; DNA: TGTGCCAGCAGTTTATGGTCTGACTCCAGCTCCTACAATGAGCAGTTCTTC
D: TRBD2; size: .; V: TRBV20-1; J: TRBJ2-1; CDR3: CSASRAGVIGEQFF; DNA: TGCAGTGCCTCAAGAGCGGGAGTTATCGGTGAGCAGTTCTTC
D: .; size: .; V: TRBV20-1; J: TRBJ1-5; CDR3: CSARREFGNQPQHF; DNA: TGCAGTGCTCGTAGGGAGTTTGGCAATCAGCCCCAGCATTTT
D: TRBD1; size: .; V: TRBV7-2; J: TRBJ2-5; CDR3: CASSGQARQETQYF; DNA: TGTGCCAGCAGCGGACAGGCGCGTCAAGAGACCCAGTACTTC
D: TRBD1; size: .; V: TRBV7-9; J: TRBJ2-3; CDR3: CASSRTGGAADTQYF; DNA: TGTGCCAGCAGCCGGACAGGGGGCGCGGCAGATACGCAGTATTTT
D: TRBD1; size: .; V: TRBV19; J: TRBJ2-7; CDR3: CASSPDRGAFYEQYF; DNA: TGTGCCAGTAGCCCAGACAGGGGTGCCTTCTACGAGCAGTACTTC
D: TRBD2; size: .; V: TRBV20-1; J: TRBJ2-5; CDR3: CSAGKAGYNEQYF; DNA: TGCAGTGCTGGAAAAGCGGGGTACAATGAGCAGTACTTC
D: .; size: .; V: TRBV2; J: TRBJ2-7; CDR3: CASSEELGNAQYF; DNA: TGTGCCAGCAGTGAAGAACTGGGGAATGCGCAGTACTTC
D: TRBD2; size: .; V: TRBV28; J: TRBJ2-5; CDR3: CASTLAGTQETQYF; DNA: TGTGCCAGCACACTAGCGGGTACTCAAGAGACCCAGTACTTC
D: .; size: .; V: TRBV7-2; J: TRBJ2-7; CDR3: CASSREAEQYF; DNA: TGTGCCAGCAGCCGCGAAGCAGAGCAGTACTTC